This T cell receptor beta chain was found in a study of cytomegalovirus exposure and HLA in healthy donors. Whole-study findings and limits: Among the CMV-associated chains, a few were confirmed in vitro as specific for CMV antigens. The authors excluded some V segments, including TRBV6-2 and TRBV6-3, as indistinguishable. It was likely that a cluster of highly shared sequence variants was a sequencing artifact.

The primer mix had 60 Vbeta and 13 Jbeta primers. Method: immunoSEQ multiplex PCR; TCRdb's copy keeps in-frame clones and lacks some. Of roughly 190,000 clones listed, approximately 79% were seen once; the top ten hold approximately 1.5%. In regard to this clone: Its cognate antigen is unknown.

With 0 bases clipped from V and 3 bases from J, the junction kept 11 bases outside the gene matches. CDR3 size: 18 residues. Per germline, CDR1 MGHRA and CDR2 YSYEKL. The sequencing sample was made of PBMCs. The sequence derives from a girl aged 5-17 years in good health and CMV-seropositive. The chain links TRBV4-1 to TRBJ2-3, with 8 bases matching TRBD2. CDR3 sequence: CASSQEDPSAGVTDTQYF. CDR3 nucleotide sequence: TGCGCCAGCAGCCAAGAGGACCCGTCAGCGGGGGTTACAGATACGCAGTATTTT.